What follows are 13 T cell receptor beta chains derived from one specimen sequenced in a study of shared clonotypes between healthy human individuals. Naivety among CD8 cells was defined by CD45RO negativity and positive CCR7 selection, thereby excluding terminally differentiated effector memory CD45RA+ cells. Measured with immunoSEQ multiplex PCR; TCRdb has only the in-frame clones, and not every one. The sample shows roughly 850,000 clones, around 96% of them seen only once. Sequencing was done on a sample of naive CD8+ T cells sorted from blood. These receptors all come from a man aged 25 to 40 in good health.

V is TRBV27 and J is TRBJ1-2; D is undetermined. Germline values: CDR1 MNHEY, CDR2 SMNVEV (reference sequence). CDR3 length: 14 amino acids. The V end lost 6 bases, the J end lost 5 bases, and 16 bases lay between the germline ends. The CDR3 DNA reads TGTGCCAGCAGCTCTTGGGTCCTAGGGTATGGCTACACCTTC. Protein sequence: CASSSWVLGYGYTF.

With regard to this clone: Other DNA sequences in this sample translate to the same CDR3. The chain recombines TRBV28 with TRBJ2-7, with 8 positions matching TRBD1. The CDR3 spans 15 residues. The J segment lost 2 bases and the V segment lost 4 bases, leaving 7 bases of the junction unmatched. CDR1 is MDHEN, CDR2 SYDVKM, per germline. CDR3 in DNA: TGTGCCAGCAGTTCTATCCGACAGGGGACCTACGAGCAGTACTTC. Amino acid sequence: CASSSIRQGTYEQYF.

The CDR3 coding sequence is TGTGCCAGTAGTACCGGACAGGGGGCGGCTTTCAATCAGCCCCAGCATTTT. Protein product: CASSTGQGAAFNQPQHF. The V and J genes are TRBV19 and TRBJ1-5, with TRBD1 identical over 11 bases. CDR3 length: 17 residues. With 4 bases clipped from V and 3 bases from J, the junction kept 8 bases outside the gene matches. Per germline, CDR1 LNHDA and CDR2 SQIVND (reference sequence).

The rearrangement links TRBV27 to TRBJ2-3; TRBD2 is a possible D gene (6 bases). CDR1 is MNHEY and CDR2 is SMNVEV in the germline V gene (reference sequence). This CDR3 region has 14 residues. V was trimmed by 5 bases and J by 5 bases, leaving 14 bases between them. The DNA of the CDR3 is TGTGCCAGCAGTAAACCGGGACTTTTAGATACGCAGTATTTT. Translation: CASSKPGLLDTQYF.

This rearrangement joins TRBV6-1 to TRBJ1-1; D unclear. Trimming removed 4 bases at V and 5 bases at J, with 14 bases between. Germline CDR1 and CDR2: MNHNS and SASEGT. The CDR3 runs to 14 residues. The DNA for the CDR3 is TGTGCCAGCAGTGTCTTAGAGGTGGGGACTGAAGCTTTCTTT. Protein product: CASSVLEVGTEAFF.

This rearrangement joins TRBV28 to TRBJ2-3; 7 bases map to TRBD2. Losses at the gene ends were 4 bases for V and 0 bases for J; bases not matched to a gene: 4. The CDR3 totals 15 residues. Germline V gives CDR1 MDHEN, CDR2 SYDVKM. The CDR3 spells CASSSLAASTDTQYF. In DNA form, the CDR3 reads TGTGCCAGCAGTTCGCTAGCGGCTAGCACAGATACGCAGTATTTT.

Turning to this clone: Other DNA sequences in the same sample also yield this CDR3. V gene TRBV4-2 combines with J gene TRBJ2-7; D assignment may be TRBD1 or TRBD2 (5 bases each). CDR3 size: 12 residues. Germline V gene data show CDR1 as LGHNA and CDR2 as YNFKEQ. Trimming took off 1 base at V and 4 bases at J, with 5 bases between the two ends. This chain's CDR3 is CASSQGGYEQYF. The CDR3 DNA reads TGTGCCAGCAGCCAAGGGGGGTACGAGCAGTACTTC.

A remark on this clone: The identical CDR3 is also encoded by other nucleotide sequences in the sample. The rearrangement uses TRBV11-2 and TRBJ1-1; D remains unclear. Trimming stripped 1 base from V and 1 base from J, with 4 bases between. CDR3 size: 13 residues. Germline V lookup: CDR1 SGHAT, CDR2 FQNNGV. The DNA of the CDR3 is TGTGCCAGCAGCTTAGGACCGAACACTGAAGCTTTCTTT. This codes for CASSLGPNTEAFF.

This rearrangement joins TRBV27 to TRBJ1-5; TRBD1 is a possible D gene (5 bases). Trimming stripped 5 bases from V and 3 bases from J, with 8 bases between. This CDR3 comprises 13 residues. The germline V gene has CDR1 MNHEY and CDR2 SMNVEV (reference sequence). CDR3 sequence (DNA): TGTGCCAGCAGTGCAGGGTACAATCAGCCCCAGCATTTT. Amino acids: CASSAGYNQPQHF.

The chain employs TRBV7-9 and TRBJ2-3; 7 bases fit TRBD1. With 4 bases clipped from V and 0 bases from J, the junction kept 7 bases outside the gene matches. The CDR3 is made up of 16 amino acids. Germline V gene lookup returns CDR1 SEHNR and CDR2 FQNEAQ (reference sequence). In nucleotides, the CDR3 is TGTGCCAGCAGCTCAGTAGGGACAGAAAGCACAGATACGCAGTATTTT. Translated: CASSSVGTESTDTQYF. Full variable domain (outside the CDR3, taken from reference TRBV7-9 and TRBJ2-3): DTGVSQNPRHKITKRGQNVTFRCDPISEHNRLYWYRQTLGQGPEFLTYFQNEAQLEKSRLLSDRFSAERPKGSFSTLEIQRTEQGDSAMYLCASSSVGTESTDTQYFGPGTRLTVL.

V is TRBV30 and J is TRBJ2-7; D might be TRBD2 (6 bases). Germline lookup yields CDR1 GTSNPN and CDR2 SVGIG (reference sequence). The CDR3 has 14 amino acids. V was pared by 5 bases and J by 2 bases, with 16 bases between. Here the CDR3 reads CAWDSRRTTYEQYF. The CDR3 region has the DNA TGTGCCTGGGACTCCCGGCGGACTACCTACGAGCAGTACTTC.

This clone was seen just once. The V and J genes are TRBV30 and TRBJ1-1; possibly TRBD1 for D (5 bases). The CDR3 is 12 residues long. Germline V gives CDR1 GTSNPN, CDR2 SVGIG (reference sequence). Between the trimmed V and J ends, which lost 5 bases and 5 bases, there was a span of 12 bases. CDR3 nucleotides: TGTGCCTGGGGGCCCGGGGCAACTGAAGCTTTCTTT. It yields the protein CAWGPGATEAFF.

The chain recombines TRBV7-3 with TRBJ2-5, with a tentative D call TRBD1 (6 bases). V gave up 1 base and J gave up 4 bases, with 10 bases separating them. There are 14 residues in the CDR3. The V gene's germline CDR1 is SGHTA and CDR2 FQGTGA. The DNA of the CDR3 is TGTGCCAGCAGCTTAATGGGGGCGGGAGAGACCCAGTACTTC. Translating it yields CASSLMGAGETQYF.